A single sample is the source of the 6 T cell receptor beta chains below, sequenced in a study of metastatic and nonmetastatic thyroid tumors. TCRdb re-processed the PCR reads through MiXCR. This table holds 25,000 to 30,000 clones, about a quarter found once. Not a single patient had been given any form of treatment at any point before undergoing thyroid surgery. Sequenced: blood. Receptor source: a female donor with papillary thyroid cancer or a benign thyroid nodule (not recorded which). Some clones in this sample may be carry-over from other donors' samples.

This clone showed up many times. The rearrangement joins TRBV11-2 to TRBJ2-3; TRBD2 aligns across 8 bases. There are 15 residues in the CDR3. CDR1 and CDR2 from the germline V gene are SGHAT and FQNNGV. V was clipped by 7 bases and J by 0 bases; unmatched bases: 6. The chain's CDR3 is CASTGGGYSTDTQYF. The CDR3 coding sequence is TGTGCCAGCACCGGGGGGGGCTACAGCACAGATACGCAGTATTTT.

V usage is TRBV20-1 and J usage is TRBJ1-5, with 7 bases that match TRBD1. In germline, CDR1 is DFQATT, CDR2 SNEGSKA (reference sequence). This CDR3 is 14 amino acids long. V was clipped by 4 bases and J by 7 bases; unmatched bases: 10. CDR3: CSATGTAPSQPQHF. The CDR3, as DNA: TGCAGTGCTACCGGGACAGCGCCTAGCCAGCCCCAGCATTTT.

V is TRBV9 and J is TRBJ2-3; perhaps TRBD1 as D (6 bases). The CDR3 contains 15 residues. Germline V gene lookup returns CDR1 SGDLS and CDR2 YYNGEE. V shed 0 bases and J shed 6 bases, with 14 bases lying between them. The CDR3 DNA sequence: TGTGCCAGCAGCGTAGACACAGGGTACGTCGATACGCAGTATTTT. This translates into CASSVDTGYVDTQYF.

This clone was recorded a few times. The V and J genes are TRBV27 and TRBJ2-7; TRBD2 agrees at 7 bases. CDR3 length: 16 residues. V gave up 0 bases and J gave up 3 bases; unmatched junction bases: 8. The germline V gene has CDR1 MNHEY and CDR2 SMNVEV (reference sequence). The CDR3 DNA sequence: TGTGCCAGCAGTTTATCGTTCGGTACTAGCGTCTACGAGCAGTACTTC. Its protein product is CASSLSFGTSVYEQYF.

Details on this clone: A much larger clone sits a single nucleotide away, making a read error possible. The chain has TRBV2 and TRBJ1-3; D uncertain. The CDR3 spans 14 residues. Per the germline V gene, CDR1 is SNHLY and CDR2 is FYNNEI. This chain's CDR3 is CASHMVLSGNTIYF. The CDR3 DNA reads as TGTGCCAGCCACATGGTTTTGTCTGGAAACACCATATACTTT.

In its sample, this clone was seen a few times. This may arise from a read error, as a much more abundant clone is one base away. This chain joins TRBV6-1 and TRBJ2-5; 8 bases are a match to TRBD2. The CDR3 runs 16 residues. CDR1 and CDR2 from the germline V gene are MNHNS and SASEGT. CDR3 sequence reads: CACRKEKAGVLETQYF. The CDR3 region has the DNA TGTGCCTGCAGAAAAGAGAAAGCGGGAGTTTTGGAGACCCAGTACTTC.